Given below is one T cell receptor (beta chain) in context. Generated by immunoSEQ multiplex PCR, the TCRdb table keeps only in-frame clones and is missing some. The sample holds roughly 100,000 clones, about four fifths seen once. This specimen comes from a study of blood T cell repertoires in COVID-19. It was during active infection that Seattle patients were enrolled and then longitudinally followed. The sequence derives from a man at least 80 years old with COVID-19, enrolled during active disease. Source material: peripheral blood.

The CDR3 DNA follows: TGCAGCGTTGAAGATCGCTACGAGCAGTACTTC. It translates to CSVEDRYEQYF. The gene calls are TRBV29-1 and TRBJ2-7; D gene uncertain. The V end was cut by 0 bases, the J end by 3 bases, with 3 bases between. This CDR3 has 11 amino acids. Germline V gene data show CDR1 as SQVTM and CDR2 as ANQGSEA.